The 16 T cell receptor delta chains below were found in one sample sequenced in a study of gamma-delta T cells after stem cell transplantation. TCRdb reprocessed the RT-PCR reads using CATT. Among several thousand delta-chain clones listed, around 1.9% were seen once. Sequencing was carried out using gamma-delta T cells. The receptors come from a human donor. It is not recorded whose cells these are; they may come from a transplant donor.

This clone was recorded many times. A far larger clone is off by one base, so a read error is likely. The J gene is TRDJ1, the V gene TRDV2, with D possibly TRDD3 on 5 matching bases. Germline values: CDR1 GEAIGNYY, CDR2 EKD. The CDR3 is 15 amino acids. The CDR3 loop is CACDTVGENTDKPIF. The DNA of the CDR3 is TGTGCCTGTGACACGGTCGGGGAGAACACCGATAAACCCATCTTT.

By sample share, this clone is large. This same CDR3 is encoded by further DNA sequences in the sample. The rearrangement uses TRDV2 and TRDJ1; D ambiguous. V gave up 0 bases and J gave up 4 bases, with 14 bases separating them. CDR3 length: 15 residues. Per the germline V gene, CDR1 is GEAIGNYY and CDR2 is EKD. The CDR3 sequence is CACDTLGTANDKLIF. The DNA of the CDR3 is TGTGCCTGTGACACCCTCGGGACGGCCAACGATAAACTCATCTTT.

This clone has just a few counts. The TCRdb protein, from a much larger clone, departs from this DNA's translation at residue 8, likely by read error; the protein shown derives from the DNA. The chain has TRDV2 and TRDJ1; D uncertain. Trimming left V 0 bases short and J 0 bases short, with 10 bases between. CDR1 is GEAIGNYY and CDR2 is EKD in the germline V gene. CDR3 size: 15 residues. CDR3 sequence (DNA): TGTGCCTGTGACACCCTATCCGTTTACACCGATAAACTCATCTTT. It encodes CACDTLSVYTDKLIF.

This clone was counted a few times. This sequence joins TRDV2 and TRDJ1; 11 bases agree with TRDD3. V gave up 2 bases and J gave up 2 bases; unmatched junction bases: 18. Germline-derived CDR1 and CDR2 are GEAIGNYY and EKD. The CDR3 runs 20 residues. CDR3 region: CACDILGDKGPDRMTDKLIF. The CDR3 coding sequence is TGTGCCTGTGACATACTGGGGGATAAGGGACCAGACCGTATGACCGATAAACTCATCTTT.

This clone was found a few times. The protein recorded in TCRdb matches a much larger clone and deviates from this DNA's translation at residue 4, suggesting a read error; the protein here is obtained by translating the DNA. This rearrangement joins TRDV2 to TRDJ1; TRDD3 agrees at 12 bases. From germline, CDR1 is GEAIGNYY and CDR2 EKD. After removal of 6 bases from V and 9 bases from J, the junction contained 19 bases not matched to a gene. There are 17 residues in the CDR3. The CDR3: CACYSVLGDTSNGELIF. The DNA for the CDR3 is TGTGCCTGTTACTCGGTACTGGGGGATACATCGAACGGAGAACTCATCTTT.

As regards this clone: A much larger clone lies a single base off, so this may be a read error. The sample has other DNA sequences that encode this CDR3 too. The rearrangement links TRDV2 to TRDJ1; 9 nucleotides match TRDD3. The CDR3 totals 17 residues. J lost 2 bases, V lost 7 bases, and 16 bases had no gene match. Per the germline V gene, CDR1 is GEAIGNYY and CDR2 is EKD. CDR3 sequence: CACVGLYTGGPTDKLIF. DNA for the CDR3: TGTGCCTGCGTTGGCCTCTACACTGGGGGACCTACCGATAAACTCATCTTT.

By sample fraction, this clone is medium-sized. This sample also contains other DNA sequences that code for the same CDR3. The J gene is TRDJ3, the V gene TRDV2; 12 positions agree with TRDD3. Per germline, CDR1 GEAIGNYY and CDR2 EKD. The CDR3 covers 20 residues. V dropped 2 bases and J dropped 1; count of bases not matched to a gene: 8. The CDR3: CACDNTGGYTPSWDTRQMFF. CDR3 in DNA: TGTGCCTGTGACAATACTGGGGGATACACTCCATCCTGGGACACCCGACAGATGTTTTTC.

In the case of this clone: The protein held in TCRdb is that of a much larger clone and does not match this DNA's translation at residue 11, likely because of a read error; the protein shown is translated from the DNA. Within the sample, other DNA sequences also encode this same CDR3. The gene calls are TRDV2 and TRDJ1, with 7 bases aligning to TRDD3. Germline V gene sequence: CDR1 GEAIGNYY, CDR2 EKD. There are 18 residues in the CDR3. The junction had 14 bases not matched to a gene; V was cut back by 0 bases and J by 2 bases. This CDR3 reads CACDTLNLGDMQTDKLIF. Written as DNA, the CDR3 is TGTGCCTGTGACACCTTAAACCTAGGGGATATGCAAACCGATAAACTCATCTTT.

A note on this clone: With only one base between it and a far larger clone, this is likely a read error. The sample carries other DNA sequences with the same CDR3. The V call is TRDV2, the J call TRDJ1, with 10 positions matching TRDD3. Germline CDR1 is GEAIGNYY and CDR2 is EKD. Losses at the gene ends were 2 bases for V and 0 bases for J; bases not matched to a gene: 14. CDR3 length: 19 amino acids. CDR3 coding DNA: TGTGCCTGTGACAACCTCTCCGTACTGGGGGATTCCAACACCGATAAACTCATCTTT. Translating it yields CACDNLSVLGDSNTDKLIF.

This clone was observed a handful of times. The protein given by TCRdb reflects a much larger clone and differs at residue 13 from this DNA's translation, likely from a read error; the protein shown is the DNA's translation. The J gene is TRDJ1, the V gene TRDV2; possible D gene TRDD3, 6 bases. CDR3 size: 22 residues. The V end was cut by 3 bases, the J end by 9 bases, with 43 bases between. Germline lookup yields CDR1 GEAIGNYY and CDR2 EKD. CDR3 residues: CACDPLLSGAGENASTGRELIF. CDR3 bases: TGTGCCTGTGACCCGCTTCTCTCCGGCGCTGGGGAGAACGCGTCGACGGGTCGGGAACTCATCTTT.

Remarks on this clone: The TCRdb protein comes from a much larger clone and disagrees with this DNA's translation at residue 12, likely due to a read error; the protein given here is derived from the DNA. CDR3 nucleotide sequence: TGTGCCTGTGACATACTGGGGGATAGTACCTGGAACACCCGACAGATGTTTTTC. This sequence encodes CACDILGDSTWNTRQMFF. This chain links TRDV2 with TRDJ3, with 11 bases matching TRDD3. CDR3 length: 18 residues. Germline lookup yields CDR1 GEAIGNYY and CDR2 EKD.

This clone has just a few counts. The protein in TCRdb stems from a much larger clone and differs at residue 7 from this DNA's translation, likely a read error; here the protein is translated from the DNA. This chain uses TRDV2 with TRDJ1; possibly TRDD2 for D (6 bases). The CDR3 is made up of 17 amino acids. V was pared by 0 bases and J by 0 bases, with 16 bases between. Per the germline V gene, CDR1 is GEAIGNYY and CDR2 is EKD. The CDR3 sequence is CACDTVRILPNTDKLIF. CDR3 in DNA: TGTGCCTGTGACACCGTGAGGATCCTACCTAACACCGATAAACTCATCTTT.

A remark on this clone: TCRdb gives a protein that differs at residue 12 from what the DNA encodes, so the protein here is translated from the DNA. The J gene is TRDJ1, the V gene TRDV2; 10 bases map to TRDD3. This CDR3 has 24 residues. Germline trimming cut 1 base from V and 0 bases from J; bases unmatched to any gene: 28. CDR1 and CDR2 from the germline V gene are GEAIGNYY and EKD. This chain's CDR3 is CACDTVYGGDTLDRKDVYTDKLIF. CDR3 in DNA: TGTGCCTGTGACACGGTCTATGGGGGGGATACGCTGGACCGCAAGGACGTTTACACCGATAAACTCATCTTT.

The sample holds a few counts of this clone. CDR3 region: CACDTLNLGDTPEETSWDTRQMFF. CDR3 nucleotide sequence: TGTGCCTGTGACACCTTAAACCTGGGGGATACGCCGGAAGAAACCTCCTGGGACACCCGACAGATGTTTTTC. This rearrangement joins TRDV2 to TRDJ3; 12 nucleotides line up with TRDD3. The V gene's germline CDR1 is GEAIGNYY and CDR2 EKD. V lost 0 bases to trimming and J lost 0 bases; unmatched junction nucleotides: 17. The CDR3 loop spans 24 amino acids.

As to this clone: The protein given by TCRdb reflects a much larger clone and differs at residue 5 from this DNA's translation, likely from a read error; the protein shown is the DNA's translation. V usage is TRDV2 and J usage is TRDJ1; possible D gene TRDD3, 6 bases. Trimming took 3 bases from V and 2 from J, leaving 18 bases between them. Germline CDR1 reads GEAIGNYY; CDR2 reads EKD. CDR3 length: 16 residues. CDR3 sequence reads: CACDAVGAPGTDKLIF. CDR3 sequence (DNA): TGTGCCTGTGACGCCGTGGGGGCCCCGGGGACCGATAAACTCATCTTT.

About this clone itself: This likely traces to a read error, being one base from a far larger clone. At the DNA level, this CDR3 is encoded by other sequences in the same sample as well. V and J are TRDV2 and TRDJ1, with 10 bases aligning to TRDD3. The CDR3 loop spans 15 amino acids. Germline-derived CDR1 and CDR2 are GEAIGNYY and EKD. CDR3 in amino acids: CACDTLGDRSDKLIF. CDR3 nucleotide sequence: TGTGCCTGTGACACCCTGGGGGATAGATCCGATAAGCTCATCTTT.